Below are 26 T cell receptor beta chains sequenced from a single sample in a study of blood T cell repertoires in COVID-19. Here immunoSEQ multiplex PCR was the method, and the copy in TCRdb shows in-frame clones only, minus some. Among fewer than 300,000 clones listed, roughly 90% were seen once. Sequencing input: PBMCs or T cells enriched from blood (not recorded which). These receptor sequences come from a woman aged 40-49 years with acute COVID-19.

V usage is TRBV5-1 and J usage is TRBJ2-1; D remains ambiguous. The CDR3 consists of 14 residues. Looked up from germline, CDR1 is SGHRS and CDR2 is YFSETQ. The V end was cut by 1 base, the J end by 9 bases, with 14 bases between. The CDR3 loop reads CASSLNRGVGEQFF. DNA for the CDR3: TGCGCCAGCAGCTTGAATCGAGGCGTGGGTGAGCAGTTCTTC.

V and J are TRBV4-1 and TRBJ1-2, with 8 bases lining up with TRBD1. The CDR3 is made up of 16 amino acids. J lost 2 bases, V lost 1 base, and 6 bases had no gene match. The V gene's germline CDR1 is MGHRA and CDR2 YSYEKL. The CDR3 region has the DNA TGCGCCAGCAGCCAAGCCGGTCGACAGGGGAACTATGGCTACACCTTC. The encoded protein is CASSQAGRQGNYGYTF.

The chain combines TRBV27 with TRBJ2-7; D might be TRBD1 (6 bases). Germline CDR1 is MNHEY and CDR2 is SMNVEV (reference sequence). This CDR3 spans 14 amino acids. Trimming pared 5 bases from V and 0 bases from J, leaving 11 bases between. Here the CDR3 reads CASSLRDTSYEQYF. In DNA, the CDR3 is TGTGCCAGCAGTCTCCGGGACACCTCCTACGAGCAGTACTTC.

The chain employs TRBV11-2 and TRBJ2-3; 8 bases map to TRBD2. J was trimmed by 4 bases and V by 2 bases; bases with no gene match: 5. The germline gives CDR1 SGHAT, CDR2 FQNNGV. This CDR3 comprises 15 residues. The CDR3 nucleotides read TGTGCCAGCAGCTTAAGCGGGAGTCCGTCAGATACGCAGTATTTT. This encodes CASSLSGSPSDTQYF. Supplemented by reference TRBV11-2 and TRBJ2-3, the full variable domain reads EAGVAQSPRYKIIEKRQSVAFWCNPISGHATLYWYQQILGQGPKLLIQFQNNGVVDDSQLPKDRFSAERLKGVDSTLKIQPAKLEDSAVYLCASSLSGSPSDTQYFGPGTRLTVL.

This clone appeared a single time. The V and J genes are TRBV5-8 and TRBJ2-1, with D perhaps matching TRBD2 (6 bases). This CDR3 contains 15 residues. The V and J ends lost 6 bases and 0 bases respectively, with 13 bases between them. Germline assignment: CDR1 SGHTS and CDR2 YDEGEE. CDR3: CASIRGRSSYNEQFF. Written as DNA, the CDR3 is TGTGCCAGCATACGAGGGAGGAGCTCCTACAATGAGCAGTTCTTC.

The rearrangement uses TRBV7-8 and TRBJ1-1; possible D gene TRBD1, 6 bases. The CDR3 totals 15 residues. Germline V gives CDR1 SGHVS, CDR2 FQNEAQ. V was trimmed by 1 base and J by 4 bases, leaving 13 bases between them. In DNA, the CDR3 is TGTGCCAGCAGCTTAGTCGGGACATTGGGCACTGAAGCTTTCTTT. This codes for CASSLVGTLGTEAFF.

The genes are TRBV9 and TRBJ2-7, with a weak D call TRBD2 (5 bases). CDR1 and CDR2 from the germline V gene are SGDLS and YYNGEE. V dropped 4 bases and J dropped 3 bases, with 20 bases sitting between them. The CDR3 is made up of 16 amino acids. CDR3 residues: CASSLREGGPLYEQYF. For the CDR3, the DNA is TGTGCCAGCAGCCTTCGGGAAGGAGGACCCCTCTACGAGCAGTACTTC.

The V gene is TRBV10-3, the J gene TRBJ1-5; D possibly corresponds to TRBD1 (5 bases). The germline V gene has CDR1 ENHRY and CDR2 SYGVKD. Deletions cut 3 bases from V and 6 bases from J, with 15 bases between. This CDR3 region has 15 residues. The CDR3 DNA follows: TGTGCCATCAGTGACAGTGGGGGAGCGGGTCAGCCCCAGCATTTT. Translated: CAISDSGGAGQPQHF.

The rearrangement links TRBV7-2 to TRBJ1-1; perhaps TRBD1 as D (6 bases). CDR3 size: 15 residues. Germline V gives CDR1 SGHTA, CDR2 FQGNSA. V was trimmed by 1 base and J by 1 base, leaving 10 bases between them. CDR3 coding DNA: TGTGCCAGCAGCTTAGGGTCAGGGGCGAACACTGAAGCTTTCTTT. It codes for CASSLGSGANTEAFF.

The chain uses TRBV27 and TRBJ2-5; tentative D call: TRBD1 (6 bases). Trimming pared 6 bases from V and 4 bases from J, leaving 15 bases between. The V gene's germline CDR1 is MNHEY and CDR2 SMNVEV (reference sequence). The CDR3 runs to 14 residues. CDR3 DNA sequence: TGTGCCAGCAGACGTGGGGGCCCTGGAGAGACCCAGTACTTC. This sequence encodes CASRRGGPGETQYF.

The V gene is TRBV3-1 (or the pseudogene TRBV3-2), the J gene TRBJ1-2; 11 bases map to TRBD1. Germline V gives CDR1 LGHDT, CDR2 YNNKEL (reference sequence). Trimming at V came to 0 bases and at J to 4 bases, leaving 4 bases not matched to a gene. There are 16 residues in the CDR3. CDR3 coding DNA: TGTGCCAGCAGCCAAGATGGGACAGGGGGATTCTATGGCTACACCTTC. Protein: CASSQDGTGGFYGYTF.

V gene TRBV4-1 combines with J gene TRBJ1-2; D is unresolved. The V end was cut by 0 bases, the J end by 2 bases, with 4 bases between. Germline V gene sequence: CDR1 MGHRA, CDR2 YSYEKL. CDR3 length equals 13 residues. CDR3 amino acids: CASSQEENYGYTF. The CDR3 nucleotides are TGCGCCAGCAGCCAAGAGGAGAACTATGGCTACACCTTC.

The J gene is TRBJ1-5, the V gene TRBV4-1; 8 bases map to TRBD1. V lost 3 bases and J lost 7; bases outside the gene matches: 5. The CDR3 runs to 14 residues. The V gene's germline CDR1 is MGHRA and CDR2 YSYEKL. The CDR3 loop is CASSHEAGGQPQHF. Here the CDR3 DNA reads TGCGCCAGCAGCCACGAAGCAGGGGGCCAGCCCCAGCATTTT.

This chain connects TRBV3-1 (or the pseudogene TRBV3-2) to TRBJ2-5; maybe TRBD1 (5 bases). CDR1 and CDR2 (germline): LGHDT, YNNKEL (reference sequence). Trimming removed 1 base from V and 6 bases from J, with 9 bases in between. The CDR3 has 13 residues. For the CDR3, the DNA is TGTGCCAGCAGCCAAGTCAGGGCGAAGACCCAGTACTTC. As protein: CASSQVRAKTQYF.

The rearrangement uses TRBV6-2 or TRBV6-3 and TRBJ1-6; 10 bases align to TRBD1. The V gene end was trimmed by 2 bases and the J gene end by 12 bases; junction bases not matched to a gene: 7. Germline CDR1 MNHEY, CDR2 SVGEGT. The CDR3 length is 15 residues. CDR3 amino acids: CASSYPKGQGLPLHF. The CDR3 DNA reads as TGTGCCAGCAGTTACCCCAAGGGACAGGGGTTACCCCTCCACTTT.

The chain couples TRBV28 to TRBJ1-3; perhaps TRBD1 as D (6 bases). This CDR3 is built from 13 residues. Germline values: CDR1 MDHEN, CDR2 SYDVKM. Trimming removed 7 bases from V and 4 bases from J, with 11 bases in between. CDR3 nucleotides: TGTGCCAGCACCGAGAGGGGGGGAAACACCATATATTTT. Its protein product is CASTERGGNTIYF.

The CDR3 here is CASSPGQGLSYEQYF. The CDR3 DNA is TGTGCCAGCAGCCCGGGACAGGGACTCTCCTACGAGCAGTACTTC. The chain combines TRBV3-1 (or the pseudogene TRBV3-2) with TRBJ2-7; 9 bases agree with TRBD1. Germline V CDR1 and CDR2: LGHDT, YNNKEL (reference sequence). V lost 4 bases, J lost 0 bases, and 4 bases stayed unmatched. CDR3 length: 15 residues.

The rearrangement uses TRBV12-3 or TRBV12-4 and TRBJ1-1; TRBD1 aligns across 9 bases. This CDR3 is built from 12 residues. V lost 6 bases, J lost 8 bases, and 4 bases stayed unmatched. The CDR3 here is CASSIGTGEAFF. The CDR3 coding sequence is TGTGCCAGCAGCATCGGGACAGGGGAAGCTTTCTTT.

The V gene is TRBV2, the J gene TRBJ1-6; D remains unclear. This CDR3 region has 14 residues. V was clipped by 8 bases and J by 8 bases, with 16 bases between them. Germline V gene sequence: CDR1 SNHLY, CDR2 FYNNEI. The CDR3 bases are TGTGCCAGCCAGAGTCACCTAGCAGATTCACCCCTCCACTTT. Its translation: CASQSHLADSPLHF.

The chain couples TRBV18 to TRBJ1-1; D is ambiguous. This CDR3 contains 13 residues. The ends were cut back, 0 bases at V and 10 bases at J, with 12 bases in the middle. Looked up from germline, CDR1 is KGHSH and CDR2 is LQKENI. CDR3 DNA: TGTGCCAGCTCACCACCTGGCCTTCAAGTAGCTTTCTTT. Its protein is CASSPPGLQVAFF.

The chain carries TRBV27 and TRBJ1-2; possible D gene TRBD1, 5 bases. Deletions cut 4 bases from V and 5 bases from J, with 14 bases between. The germline V gene encodes CDR1 MNHEY and CDR2 SMNVEV (reference sequence). This CDR3 contains 14 residues. The CDR3 loop reads CASSSGRGRYGYTF. In DNA, the CDR3 is TGTGCCAGCAGTTCCGGGCGGGGGAGGTATGGCTACACCTTC.

This rearrangement joins TRBV27 to TRBJ2-7, with 9 bases identical to TRBD1. The CDR3 covers 14 residues. V was pared by 4 bases and J by 3 bases, with 4 bases of the junction left unmatched. Germline V gene sequence: CDR1 MNHEY, CDR2 SMNVEV (reference sequence). The CDR3, as DNA: TGTGCCAGCAGTTCCCTGACAGGGGGCTACGAGCAGTACTTC. It codes for CASSSLTGGYEQYF.

The rearrangement joins TRBV6-7 to TRBJ2-7; 12 bases are a match to TRBD2. TRBV6-7 is an open reading frame, and its role is uncertain. The CDR3 totals 17 residues. The J segment lost 2 bases and the V segment lost 6 bases, leaving 11 bases of the junction unmatched. The CDR3 is CASRTFPSGRETYEQYF. The CDR3 DNA reads TGTGCCAGCAGGACATTTCCTAGCGGGAGGGAAACCTACGAGCAGTACTTC.

The chain joins TRBV13 to TRBJ2-3, with D perhaps matching TRBD2 (5 bases). The CDR3 runs 16 residues. With 5 bases removed from V and 4 bases from J, the gap between germline ends came to 19 bases. Germline CDR1 reads PRHDT; CDR2 reads FYEKMQ (reference sequence). The CDR3 DNA is TGTGCCAGCAGCGGAGGAGGAACAGAGAGGGCAGATACGCAGTATTTT. This encodes CASSGGGTERADTQYF.

The genes are TRBV7-8 and TRBJ2-1, with D possibly TRBD2 on 6 matching bases. The CDR3 is 17 residues long. V lost 5 bases and J 4 bases, leaving 21 bases between the germline ends. Germline loops: CDR1 SGHVS, CDR2 FQNEAQ. The CDR3 sequence is CASSPPGAGSYYNEQFF. The CDR3 coding sequence is TGTGCCAGCAGCCCGCCCGGCGCGGGGTCTTATTACAATGAGCAGTTCTTC.

The CDR3 reads CASSLRALAGGGETQYF. CDR3 coding DNA: TGCGCCAGCAGCTTGAGAGCTTTGGCGGGGGGAGGTGAGACCCAGTACTTC. J is TRBJ2-5 and V is TRBV5-1; 8 nucleotides align to TRBD2. This CDR3 region has 17 residues. The germline gives CDR1 SGHRS, CDR2 YFSETQ. V shed 1 base, J shed 5 bases, and the junction held 13 bases outside the gene matches. Together with reference TRBV5-1 and TRBJ2-5, the CDR3 gives the full variable domain: KAGVTQTPRYLIKTRGQQVTLSCSPISGHRSVSWYQQTPGQGLQFLFEYFSETQRNKGNFPGRFSGRQFSNSRSEMNVSTLELGDSALYLCASSLRALAGGGETQYFGPGTRLLVL.